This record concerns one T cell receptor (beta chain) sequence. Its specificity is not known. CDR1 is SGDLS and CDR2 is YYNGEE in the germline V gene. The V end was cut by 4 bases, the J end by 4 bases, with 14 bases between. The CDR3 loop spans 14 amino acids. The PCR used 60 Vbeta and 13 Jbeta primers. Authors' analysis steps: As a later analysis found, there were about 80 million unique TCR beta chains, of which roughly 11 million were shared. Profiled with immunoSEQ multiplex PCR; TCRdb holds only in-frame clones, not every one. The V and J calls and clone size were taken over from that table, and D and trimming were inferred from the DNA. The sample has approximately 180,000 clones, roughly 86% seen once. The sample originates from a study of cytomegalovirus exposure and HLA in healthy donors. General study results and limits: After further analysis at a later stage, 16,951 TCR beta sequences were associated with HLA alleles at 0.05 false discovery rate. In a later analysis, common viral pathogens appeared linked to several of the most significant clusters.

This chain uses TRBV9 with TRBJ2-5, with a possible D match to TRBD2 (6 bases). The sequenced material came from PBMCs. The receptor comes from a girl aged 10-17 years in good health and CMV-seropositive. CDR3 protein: CASSKWGVGETQYF. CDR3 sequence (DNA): TGTGCCAGCAGCAAATGGGGGGTAGGAGAGACCCAGTACTTC.